Each of the 22 T cell receptor beta chains below was sequenced from the same sample in a study of blood T cell dynamics during melanoma immunotherapy. Time point meaning: week 3, after first cycle of checkpoint inhibitor. The table came from immunoSEQ multiplex PCR; TCRdb's copy has only in-frame clones and leaves some out. This sample has roughly 16,000 clones, with about 95% found just once. Sample: effector memory CD8+ T cells from blood, taken from a patient treated with checkpoint blockade. The receptors originated from a human donor with melanoma.

This rearrangement joins TRBV9 to TRBJ1-1; no definite D call. Trimming took 7 bases from V and 0 from J, leaving 4 bases between them. Per germline, CDR1 SGDLS and CDR2 YYNGEE. This CDR3 spans 11 amino acids. This CDR3 reads CASGMNTEAFF. In DNA, the CDR3 is TGTGCCAGCGGGATGAACACTGAAGCTTTCTTT.

The chain is built from TRBV5-5 and TRBJ2-5, with 7 bases aligning to TRBD2. V was clipped by 0 bases and J by 1 base; unmatched bases: 3. The CDR3 runs to 15 residues. Germline CDR1 SGHKS, CDR2 YYEKEE (reference sequence). CDR3 sequence (DNA): TGTGCCAGCAGCTTGGTACTAGCGACCCAAGAGACCCAGTACTTC. Amino acids: CASSLVLATQETQYF.

The genes are TRBV7-9 and TRBJ1-5; D ambiguous. Germline CDR1 SEHNR, CDR2 FQNEAQ (reference sequence). CDR3 size: 16 residues. V lost 1 base to trimming and J lost 0 bases, with 10 bases between them. Here the CDR3 reads CASSLVTGSSNQPQHF. The CDR3 DNA follows: TGTGCCAGCAGCTTAGTAACTGGGAGTAGCAATCAGCCCCAGCATTTT. Based on the CDR3 plus reference TRBV7-9 and TRBJ1-5, the full variable domain is DTGVSQNPRHKITKRGQNVTFRCDPISEHNRLYWYRQTLGQGPEFLTYFQNEAQLEKSRLLSDRFSAERPKGSFSTLEIQRTEQGDSAMYLCASSLVTGSSNQPQHFGDGTRLSIL.

The chain joins TRBV15 to TRBJ1-4; the match to TRBD1 covers 9 bases. The CDR3 sequence is 16 residues long. The V gene's germline CDR1 is LNHNV and CDR2 YYDKDF (reference sequence). The ends lost 6 bases at V and 13 bases at J; junction bases unmatched: 18. The CDR3 nucleotides are TGTGCCACCAGTTTATCCATAGGGACAGGGTTCGGGGGACTGTTTTTT. This encodes CATSLSIGTGFGGLFF.

This chain joins TRBV29-1 and TRBJ1-2; D may be TRBD1 (6 bases). CDR3 size: 14 residues. CDR1 is SQVTM, CDR2 ANQGSEA, per germline. The germline V and J ends were trimmed by 0 bases and 8 bases, with 16 bases remaining between them. The CDR3 region has the DNA TGCAGCGTTGAAGATTACAGGGCCCTCGGGGGCTACACCTTC. It codes for CSVEDYRALGGYTF.

This rearrangement joins TRBV6-6 to TRBJ2-7, with TRBD2 matching over 7 bases. The CDR3 length is 14 residues. Per the germline V gene, CDR1 is MNHNY and CDR2 is SVGAGI (reference sequence). With 6 bases clipped from V and 3 bases from J, the junction kept 8 bases outside the gene matches. CDR3 in amino acids: CASRLAARSYEQYF. Here the CDR3 DNA reads TGTGCCAGCAGGCTAGCGGCACGGAGCTACGAGCAGTACTTC.

This chain uses TRBV9 with TRBJ2-1; D perhaps matches TRBD1 (5 bases). Germline assignment: CDR1 SGDLS and CDR2 YYNGEE. V was shortened by 2 bases and J by 1 base, with 10 bases between the two germline ends. This CDR3 is 15 amino acids long. CDR3 DNA: TGTGCCAGCAGCGTTGGGGCGGAGTCCTACAATGAGCAGTTCTTC. The encoded protein is CASSVGAESYNEQFF.

The chain carries TRBV29-1 and TRBJ2-2; TRBD2 aligns across 13 bases. In germline, CDR1 is SQVTM, CDR2 ANQGSEA. Trimming cost V 7 bases and J 7 bases; bases outside gene matches: 6. The CDR3 length is 14 residues. CDR3 sequence: CSETSGRAGGELFF. Here the CDR3 DNA reads TGCAGCGAAACTAGCGGGAGGGCCGGCGGGGAGCTGTTTTTT.

This clone was detected once. The V and J genes are TRBV7-6 and TRBJ2-1; 14 bases map to TRBD2. Germline V CDR1 and CDR2: SGHVS, FNYEAQ. V gave up 5 bases and J gave up 8 bases; unmatched junction bases: 5. This CDR3 is 15 amino acids long. This chain's CDR3 is CASSPGTSGSYEQFF. The CDR3 DNA sequence: TGTGCCAGCAGCCCCGGGACTAGCGGGAGCTATGAGCAGTTCTTC.

The chain joins TRBV7-3 to TRBJ2-6; D gene uncertain. The CDR3 sequence is 16 residues long. Germline V gene data show CDR1 as SGHTA and CDR2 as FQGTGA. V was pared by 5 bases and J by 0 bases, with 11 bases between. CDR3 sequence reads: CASSPRQDSGANVLTF. The CDR3 DNA is TGTGCCAGCAGCCCGAGACAAGACTCTGGGGCCAACGTCCTGACTTTC.

This chain joins TRBV9 and TRBJ2-7; 12 bases match TRBD1. Germline CDR1 is SGDLS and CDR2 is YYNGEE. This CDR3 is built from 15 residues. Unmatched junction bases numbered 5, after V lost 0 bases and J lost 7 bases. This CDR3 reads CASSVGGQGAGEQYF. Written as DNA, the CDR3 is TGTGCCAGCAGCGTAGGGGGACAGGGGGCAGGGGAGCAGTACTTC.

V gene TRBV4-2 combines with J gene TRBJ2-5; 14 bases line up with TRBD2. Germline V gives CDR1 LGHNA, CDR2 YNFKEQ. The CDR3 consists of 17 residues. The trim removed 4 bases at V and 0 bases at J, leaving 4 bases unmatched. The CDR3 loop is CASSPWTSGRNQETQYF. The CDR3 region has the DNA TGTGCCAGCAGCCCCTGGACTAGCGGGAGGAACCAAGAGACCCAGTACTTC.

For the CDR3, the DNA is TGTGCCAGCAGTTACACAGGGGGAACCGGGGAGCTGTTTTTT. Translated: CASSYTGGTGELFF. V usage is TRBV6-5 and J usage is TRBJ2-2; 8 positions match TRBD1. Germline assignment: CDR1 MNHEY and CDR2 SVGAGI. The CDR3 is 14 amino acids. After removal of 2 bases from V and 5 bases from J, the junction contained 1 base not matched to a gene.

The chain is built from TRBV7-6 and TRBJ2-1, with a possible D match to TRBD1 (5 bases). The CDR3 totals 12 residues. The germline V and J ends were trimmed by 1 base and 10 bases, with 8 bases remaining between them. The germline gives CDR1 SGHVS, CDR2 FNYEAQ. The CDR3 region is CASSLEGVEQFF. As DNA, the CDR3 is TGTGCCAGCAGCTTAGAAGGGGTAGAGCAGTTCTTC.

This chain joins TRBV9 and TRBJ2-1; the D gene could be TRBD1 or TRBD2 (5 bases each). Trimming stripped 4 bases from V and 6 bases from J, with 14 bases between. In germline, CDR1 is SGDLS, CDR2 YYNGEE. There are 14 residues in the CDR3. The CDR3 bases are TGTGCCAGCAGCCTTGGGGGTTTGGGCAATGAGCAGTTCTTC. Its translation: CASSLGGLGNEQFF.

The chain carries TRBV7-3 and TRBJ2-2, with 8 bases that match TRBD2. After removal of 7 bases from V and 6 bases from J, the junction contained 13 bases not matched to a gene. Germline V gene data show CDR1 as SGHTA and CDR2 as FQGTGA. The CDR3 is 16 residues long. The CDR3 DNA is TGTGCCAGCAACGAACGGGGGGGCGAGTACCCCGGGGAGCTGTTTTTT. Its translation: CASNERGGEYPGELFF.

Turning to this clone: At one end the junction does not follow the germline gene, possibly because of a read error. The chain carries TRBV6-4 and TRBJ2-7, with a possible D match to TRBD2 (6 bases). Germline values: CDR1 MRHNA, CDR2 SNTAGT. CDR3 length: 12 amino acids. CDR3: CARRRETYEQYF. CDR3 bases: TGCGCGAGGAGGAGGGAAACCTACGAGCAGTACTTC.

The rearrangement joins TRBV6-4 to TRBJ2-1; possibly TRBD2 for D (6 bases). Germline loops: CDR1 MRHNA, CDR2 SNTAGT. Trimming took 7 bases from V and 3 from J, leaving 19 bases between them. This CDR3 spans 16 amino acids. CDR3 sequence: CASTLEGMRDYNEQFF. CDR3 nucleotide sequence: TGTGCCAGCACCCTAGAGGGGATGCGGGACTACAATGAGCAGTTCTTC.

The chain uses TRBV6-6 and TRBJ2-7, with D possibly TRBD2 on 6 matching bases. V shed 0 bases and J shed 4 bases, with 10 bases lying between them. CDR3 length: 14 amino acids. Germline assignment: CDR1 MNHNY and CDR2 SVGAGI (reference sequence). The CDR3 sequence: CASSYSQGGYEQYF. The DNA of the CDR3 is TGTGCCAGCAGTTACTCGCAGGGAGGTTACGAGCAGTACTTC.

The J gene is TRBJ1-1, the V gene TRBV13; D might be TRBD1 (6 bases). Germline CDR1 PRHDT, CDR2 FYEKMQ (reference sequence). Trimming removed 5 bases at V and 1 base at J, with 14 bases between. The CDR3 length is 15 residues. The CDR3 here is CASSGGQTGNTEAFF. In DNA, the CDR3 is TGTGCCAGCAGCGGAGGCCAGACAGGGAACACTGAAGCTTTCTTT.

The V gene is TRBV4-1, the J gene TRBJ2-1, with 7 bases lining up with TRBD1. Germline V gives CDR1 MGHRA, CDR2 YSYEKL. The junction had 5 bases not matched to a gene; V was cut back by 0 bases and J by 6 bases. The CDR3 sequence is 15 residues long. The CDR3 loop is CASSQDGAGGNEQFF. The CDR3 DNA is TGCGCCAGCAGCCAAGATGGGGCAGGGGGCAATGAGCAGTTCTTC.

The chain combines TRBV11-2 with TRBJ1-1; tentatively, D is TRBD1 (6 bases). Germline V gives CDR1 SGHAT, CDR2 FQNNGV. This CDR3 has 13 amino acids. With 7 bases removed from V and 7 bases from J, the gap between germline ends came to 16 bases. The CDR3 sequence: CASILGGRGEAFF. The CDR3, as DNA: TGTGCCAGCATCCTTGGGGGCAGGGGTGAAGCTTTCTTT.